The entry that follows covers one TCR beta chain sequence. In this sample, this clonotype turned up many times. Its antigen remains undetermined. No much larger clonotype is one base removed from it; base qualities were not supplied. The V and J ends are trimmed by 4 bases and 7 bases, leaving 15 bases between them. The CDR3 goes from the cysteine to the phenylalanine over 13 residues. Solely the CDR3 DNA is kept, with 39 bases framed from the first base. For CDR1 and CDR2, the germline V gene lists SGHRS and YFSETQ. This specimen comes from a study of breast tumors, draining lymph nodes, adjacent tissues (dated by TCRdb to about 2016). Turning to the overall study: The study compared TCR beta repertoires across tumor, adjacent nontumor tissue and axillary lymph nodes from breast cancer patients. The study aimed to assess the relationships and possible T-cell exchange between tumor, surrounding tissue and draining lymph node repertoires in human breast cancer. Broad study findings and their caveats: Tumor and nontumor tissue repertoires were significantly more similar in luminal-like than in basal-like breast cancer. A scenario in which most tumor T cells derive from the lymph node and then expand within tumor tissue was judged to be consistent with the data. Tumors showed preferential V and J gene usage, and their T-cell repertoire diversity fell below that of lymph nodes yet above that of nontumor tissue. The study presented the conclusion that tumor T cells originate in lymph nodes as consistent with a hypothesis, not as something directly demonstrated.

The lymph node samples were taken from the axillary draining lymph nodes of breast cancer patients. Sequenced using an Illumina HiSeq 2000. Multiplex PCR amplification was used to generate the TCR beta chain libraries. The amplified TCR beta chain products were analyzed by high-throughput sequencing. TCRdb reanalyzed the raw reads on its own, using fastp at Q25 for trimming and MiXCR for clone calling, and kept in-frame beta chains. Rows are unified per CDR3 protein, each entry keeping the most common DNA and genes. Recorded for this sample are fewer than 150,000 distinct CDR3 sequences; approximately 22% of them occurred a single time. The ten largest clonotypes hold 2% to 2.5% of the sample.

Recombination linked TRBV5-1 to TRBJ2-7, with an unclear D gene assignment. This receptor was taken from a female donor with breast cancer. Some clones in this sample may be carry-over from other donors' samples. Sequencing input: axillary lymph node tissue. The CDR3 region reads CASSPHPSREQYF. The sequence in DNA is TGCGCCAGCAGCCCTCATCCCTCGAGAGAGCAGTACTTC.